The T cell receptor beta chain under discussion was sequenced for a study of blood T cells in healthy people across ages. The second PCR ran about 6 to 11 cycles with a sample-barcoded 5' primer and J-beta primers. Every cDNA was tagged by a template-switch adaptor with 12 random nucleotides. TCRdb processed the 5' RACE reads anew with MiXCR; each CDR3 protein has one entry. In the table there are roughly 1,500,000 distinct CDR3 sequences, around 39% of which are singletons. There are 14 residues in the CDR3. Germline V gene sequence: CDR1 SGHAT, CDR2 FQNNGV. V was clipped by 4 bases and J by 2 bases; unmatched bases: 3. Study observations and caveats: Unsorted PBMCs ruled out conclusive naive versus antigen-experienced comparison.

This clonotype appeared many times. Its target is not known. The receptor was isolated from a woman aged 18 to 35 in good health. The chain joins TRBV11-2 to TRBJ1-2; 8 nucleotides agree with TRBD1. The sample comprised blood. DNA of the CDR3: TGTGCCAGCAGCTCCCACAGGGGGAACTATGGCTACACCTTC. Amino acids: CASSSHRGNYGYTF.